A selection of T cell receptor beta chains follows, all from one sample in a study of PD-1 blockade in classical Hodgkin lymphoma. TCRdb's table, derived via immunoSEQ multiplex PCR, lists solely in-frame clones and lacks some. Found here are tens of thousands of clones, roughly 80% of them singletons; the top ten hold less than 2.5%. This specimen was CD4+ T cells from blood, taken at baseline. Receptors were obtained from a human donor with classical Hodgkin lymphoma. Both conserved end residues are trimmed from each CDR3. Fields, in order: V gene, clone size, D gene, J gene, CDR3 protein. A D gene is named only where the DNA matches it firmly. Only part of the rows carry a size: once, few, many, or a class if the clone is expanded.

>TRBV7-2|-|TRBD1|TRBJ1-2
ASSLGGGGGHGYT
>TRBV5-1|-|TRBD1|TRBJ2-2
ASSYARDRPTGELF
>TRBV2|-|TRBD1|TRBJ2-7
ASRTGTGLFPEQY
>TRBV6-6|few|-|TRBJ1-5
ASRVQDGAPQH
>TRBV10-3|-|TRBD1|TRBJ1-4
AIRPGQGNEKLF
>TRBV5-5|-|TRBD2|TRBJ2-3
ASSGTSGGFRDTQY
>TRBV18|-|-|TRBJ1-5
ASSPPRGTRDQPQH
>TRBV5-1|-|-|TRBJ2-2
ASSTDSSGELF
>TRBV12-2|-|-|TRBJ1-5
ASRPTRDRDNQPQH
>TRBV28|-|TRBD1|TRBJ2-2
AGSRGSTGELF
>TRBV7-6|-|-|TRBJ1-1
ASSLGSEAF